This T cell receptor (beta chain) was observed in a study of T-cell memory formation after mild COVID-19. Germline V lookup: CDR1 SEHNR, CDR2 FQNEAQ (reference sequence). Trimming pared 8 bases from V and 1 base from J, leaving 32 bases between. The CDR3 runs 20 residues. TCRdb reprocessed the 5' RACE reads with MiXCR, giving one entry per CDR3 protein. The data contain about 430,000 distinct CDR3 sequences, approximately 25% of them singletons. This rearrangement joins TRBV7-9 to TRBJ1-1; possibly TRBD1 for D (6 bases). Sequencing input: PBMCs or a T cell subset sorted from them (not recorded which). This sequence was found in an adult woman who had mild COVID-19 (a few samples of this study predate the infection). Cell type and time point are not known. The CDR3 reads CASGPRIRGPRAGSNTEAFF. CDR3 coding DNA: TGTGCCAGCGGCCCCCGGATCAGGGGACCAAGGGCAGGGTCGAACACTGAAGCTTTCTTT.